Listed here are 12 T cell receptor beta chains from one sample, sequenced in a study of control samples from healthy donors and cancer patients. Profiling relied on immunoSEQ multiplex PCR, and the TCRdb table lists in-frame clones only, not all of them. The table records about 110,000 clones, 88% of them present only once. The sequenced sample was PBMCs. Every receptor here comes from a woman aged 60-75 years with lung cancer.

This chain uses TRBV7-9 with TRBJ1-1; D possibly corresponds to TRBD1 (5 bases). CDR3 length: 14 residues. Per the germline V gene, CDR1 is SEHNR and CDR2 is FQNEAQ (reference sequence). The germline V and J ends were trimmed by 3 bases and 4 bases, with 12 bases remaining between them. The CDR3 bases are TGTGCCAGCAGCTTGGCGGGGCCGAGCACTGAAGCTTTCTTT. Amino acids: CASSLAGPSTEAFF. The entire variable domain, with the rest obtained from reference TRBV7-9 and TRBJ1-1, is as follows: DTGVSQNPRHKITKRGQNVTFRCDPISEHNRLYWYRQTLGQGPEFLTYFQNEAQLEKSRLLSDRFSAERPKGSFSTLEIQRTEQGDSAMYLCASSLAGPSTEAFFGQGTRLTVV.

The chain employs TRBV7-2 and TRBJ2-7; TRBD2 might be the D (6 bases). CDR3 size: 14 residues. CDR1 and CDR2 from the germline V gene are SGHTA and FQGNSA. Trimming removed 3 bases from V and 2 bases from J, with 11 bases in between. DNA of the CDR3: TGTGCCAGCAGCTTTCACGGGGAGGCCTACGAGCAGTACTTC. Translation: CASSFHGEAYEQYF. The full variable domain, rest sourced from reference TRBV7-2 and TRBJ2-7, is GAGVSQSPSNKVTEKGKDVELRCDPISGHTALYWYRQSLGQGLEFLIYFQGNSAPDKSGLPSDRFSAERTGGSVSTLTIQRTQQEDSAVYLCASSFHGEAYEQYFGPGTRLTVT.

V gene TRBV19 combines with J gene TRBJ2-1; 13 bases align to TRBD2. The CDR3 loop spans 17 amino acids. J lost 2 bases, V lost 6 bases, and 7 bases had no gene match. The germline CDR1 and CDR2 sequences are LNHDA and SQIVND (reference sequence). CDR3 nucleotides: TGTGCCAGTAGCAAATTTGGGACTAGCGGGGCCTACAATGAGCAGTTCTTC. This codes for CASSKFGTSGAYNEQFF. The complete variable domain, with remaining parts taken from reference TRBV19 and TRBJ2-1, reads DGGITQSPKYLFRKEGQNVTLSCEQNLNHDAMYWYRQDPGQGLRLIYYSQIVNDFQKGDIAEGYSVSREKKESFPLTVTSAQKNPTAFYLCASSKFGTSGAYNEQFFGPGTRLTVL.

This chain links TRBV19 with TRBJ1-1; no reliable D call. Per the germline V gene, CDR1 is LNHDA and CDR2 is SQIVND (reference sequence). This CDR3 comprises 12 residues. The ends were cut back, 7 bases at V and 0 bases at J, with 6 bases in the middle. The DNA of the CDR3 is TGTGCCAGTATAAATATGAACACTGAAGCTTTCTTT. Encoded protein: CASINMNTEAFF.

The chain recombines TRBV5-1 with TRBJ1-1, with D unresolved. Germline V gene sequence: CDR1 SGHRS, CDR2 YFSETQ. V was trimmed by 4 bases and J by 2 bases, leaving 12 bases between them. The CDR3 totals 14 residues. CDR3 bases: TGCGCCAGCAGCCCCCCGGGCAGTAACACTGAAGCTTTCTTT. It encodes CASSPPGSNTEAFF.

The chain recombines TRBV6-5 with TRBJ2-7, with TRBD1 matching over 8 bases. This CDR3 spans 13 amino acids. The V and J ends lost 6 bases and 6 bases, in that order; junction bases with no gene match: 7. The germline V gene encodes CDR1 MNHEY and CDR2 SVGAGI. CDR3: CASRKDRVPEQYF. The CDR3 coding sequence is TGTGCCAGCAGGAAGGACAGGGTACCCGAGCAGTACTTC.

The V and J genes are TRBV11-2 and TRBJ1-1; D is possibly TRBD1 (6 bases). This CDR3 region has 17 residues. Germline loops: CDR1 SGHAT, CDR2 FQNNGV. V shed 6 bases and J shed 0 bases, with 20 bases lying between them. The chain's CDR3 is CASRTGRGQKMNTEAFF. For the CDR3, the DNA is TGTGCCAGCAGGACGGGCAGGGGCCAGAAAATGAACACTGAAGCTTTCTTT.

V gene TRBV2 combines with J gene TRBJ1-3; D possibly corresponds to TRBD1 (5 bases). The V end lost 10 bases, the J end lost 0 bases, and 16 bases lay between the germline ends. The CDR3 covers 15 residues. The germline gives CDR1 SNHLY, CDR2 FYNNEI. The CDR3 sequence is CAINVGGLSGNTIYF. CDR3 DNA: TGTGCCATTAACGTGGGGGGACTCTCTGGAAACACCATATATTTT. The full variable domain, rest sourced from reference TRBV2 and TRBJ1-3, is EPEVTQTPSHQVTQMGQEVILRCVPISNHLYFYWYRQILGQKVEFLVSFYNNEISEKSEIFDDQFSVERPDGSNFTLKIRSTKLEDSAMYFCAINVGGLSGNTIYFGEGSWLTVV.

The rearrangement links TRBV30 to TRBJ1-5, with TRBD1 as a possible D gene (5 bases). V was trimmed by 0 bases and J by 5 bases, leaving 8 bases between them. The CDR3 extends over 13 amino acids. From germline, CDR1 is GTSNPN and CDR2 SVGIG (reference sequence). CDR3 amino acids: CAWSVQGDQPQHF. CDR3 in DNA: TGTGCCTGGAGTGTGCAGGGTGATCAGCCCCAGCATTTT.

The gene calls are TRBV3-1 (or the pseudogene TRBV3-2) and TRBJ2-2, with D perhaps given as TRBD1 or TRBD2 (5 bases each). Germline CDR1 LGHDT, CDR2 YNNKEL (reference sequence). The CDR3 is 15 amino acids. V was cut by 1 base and J by 4 bases, with 10 bases left in between. The CDR3 spells CASSQGDGPTGELFF. The CDR3 nucleotides are TGTGCCAGCAGCCAAGGGGACGGCCCCACCGGGGAGCTGTTTTTT.

V usage is TRBV6-6 and J usage is TRBJ1-1, with D unresolved. V lost 4 bases, J lost 4 bases, and 7 bases lay in between. CDR1 MNHNY and CDR2 SVGAGI come from the germline V gene (reference sequence). The CDR3 consists of 12 residues. The CDR3 coding sequence is TGTGCCAGCAGTTCGGGCCCCACTGAAGCTTTCTTT. Translating gives CASSSGPTEAFF.

This chain uses TRBV7-3 with TRBJ2-3; 9 nucleotides align to TRBD2. Looked up from germline, CDR1 is SGHTA and CDR2 is FQGTGA. This CDR3 is 15 amino acids long. With V trimmed by 1 base and J by 1 base, 0 bases remained unmatched. CDR3 in DNA: TGTGCCAGCAGCTTAAGGACTAGCGGCACAGATACGCAGTATTTT. Translation gives CASSLRTSGTDTQYF.